The 5 T cell receptor beta chains given below trace back to one sample, sequenced in a study of CD8 T cells in ankylosing spondylitis. TCRdb reprocessed the 5' RACE reads via MiXCR and lists one record per CDR3 protein. The repertoire has 350,000 to 550,000 distinct CDR3 sequences, approximately 26% of them found once; the top ten carry about 1%. Study conclusions and caveats: Seven to nine highly homologous variants made up a TCR beta motif, and this motif appeared characteristic of ankylosing spondylitis blood.

Their recognized antigens are unknown. Input material: blood, either unsorted or a sorted T cell fraction (not recorded which). The receptors derive from a male donor with ankylosing spondylitis.

Comments on this clonotype: The junction departs from the called germline gene at one end, perhaps through a read error. V usage is TRBV5-1 and J usage is TRBJ1-1; 7 bases agree with TRBD1. Germline V CDR1 and CDR2: SGHRS, YFSETQ. There are 13 residues in the CDR3. CDR3 region: CASSLEGGTESIF. For the CDR3, the DNA is TGCGCCAGCAGCTTGGAGGGGGGGACAGAATCAATATTT. The entire variable domain, with the rest obtained from reference TRBV5-1 and TRBJ1-1, is as follows: KAGVTQTPRYLIKTRGQQVTLSCSPISGHRSVSWYQQTPGQGLQFLFEYFSETQRNKGNFPGRFSGRQFSNSRSEMNVSTLELGDSALYLCASSLEGGTESIFGQGTRLTVV.

This sequence joins TRBV19 and TRBJ2-1, with D possibly matching TRBD2 (5 bases). The CDR3 has 14 amino acids. Trimming removed 7 bases from V and 2 bases from J, with 12 bases in between. CDR1 LNHDA and CDR2 SQIVND come from the germline V gene (reference sequence). The CDR3 here is CASTPRGTYNEQFF. The CDR3 nucleotides read TGTGCCAGTACCCCCCGGGGAACCTACAATGAGCAGTTCTTC.

This clonotype occurred a few times. An end of the junction does not agree with germline; a read error may underlie this. The V call is TRBV20-1, the J call TRBJ1-1; 7 bases fit TRBD1. Germline CDR1 and CDR2: DFQATT and SNEGSKA (reference sequence). The CDR3 contains 14 residues. The CDR3 loop reads CSAGDRVLNTEAFF. In DNA form, the CDR3 reads TGCAGTGCTGGAGACAGGGTTCTAAACACTGAAGCTTTCTTT.

This chain joins TRBV12-3 or TRBV12-4 and TRBJ1-1; 9 positions agree with TRBD1. The CDR3 loop spans 14 amino acids. After removal of 8 bases from V and 1 base from J, the junction contained 5 bases not matched to a gene. The CDR3, as DNA: TGTGCCAGCGCGAGACAGGGGGGGAACACTGAAGCTTTCTTT. It translates to CASARQGGNTEAFF.

J is TRBJ1-4 and V is TRBV5-1; the D gene is possibly TRBD1 (6 bases). Per germline, CDR1 SGHRS and CDR2 YFSETQ. The CDR3 length is 14 residues. The V end was cut by 4 bases, the J end by 8 bases, with 15 bases between. Here the CDR3 reads CASSPGQGEEKLFF. For the CDR3, the DNA is TGCGCCAGCAGCCCGGGACAAGGAGAAGAAAAACTGTTTTTT.